The present entry profiles one TCR beta chain with its context. Its target is not known. The sample comes from a study of T-cell memory formation after mild COVID-19. Study at large: There were largely donor-specific TCR clusters. General study results and limits: The study found balanced CD4/CD8 in clones contracting day 15 to 85 and a CD4+ lean in later expanders. Pre-infection memory showed some responding clones, and this suggested that cross-reactive memory joined.

The germline V gene has CDR1 SGHTA and CDR2 FQGNSA. Between the trimmed V and J ends, which lost 1 base and 1 base, there was a span of 8 bases. The CDR3 runs to 15 residues. Constant-segment primers and 5'RACE yielded cDNA libraries for TCR alpha and TCR beta, each carrying sample barcodes and UMIs. TCRdb fed the 5' RACE reads into MiXCR, producing one record per CDR3 protein. The sample lists some 280,000 distinct CDR3 sequences; around 16% were seen once. The source of this sequence is a man younger than 35 who had mild COVID-19 (a few samples of this study predate the infection). Cell type and time point are not known. The chain recombines TRBV7-2 with TRBJ1-5, with a possible D match to TRBD1 (5 bases). Sequencing used PBMCs or a T cell subset sorted from them (not recorded which). CDR3: CASSLGAGSNQPQHF. The DNA of the CDR3 is TGTGCCAGCAGCTTAGGGGCAGGGAGCAATCAGCCCCAGCATTTT. Looking up the rest from reference TRBV7-2 and TRBJ1-5 gives the full variable domain: GAGVSQSPSNKVTEKGKDVELRCDPISGHTALYWYRQSLGQGLEFLIYFQGNSAPDKSGLPSDRFSAERTGGSVSTLTIQRTQQEDSAVYLCASSLGAGSNQPQHFGDGTRLSIL.